This TCR beta chain was sequenced during a study of OX40 agonist ivuxolimab in advanced cancers. Study conclusions and caveats: Some of the nonresponding patients also showed low levels of normalized T-cell clonal expansion.

Germline CDR1 and CDR2: MNHNY and SVGAGI (reference sequence). Between the trimmed V and J ends, which lost 4 bases and 4 bases, there was a span of 14 bases. This CDR3 spans 15 amino acids. The table came from immunoSEQ multiplex PCR; TCRdb's copy has only in-frame clones and leaves some out. The sample has tens of thousands of clones; around 81% are singletons. In regard to this clone: Antigen: not known.

The sample in question was CD4+ or CD8+ T cells sorted from blood, obtained in a trial of the OX40 agonist ivuxolimab. This receptor was taken from an adult with an advanced solid tumor such as melanoma, head and neck, liver or kidney cancer. The chain recombines TRBV6-6 with TRBJ1-5, with D perhaps matching TRBD1 (6 bases). As DNA, the CDR3 is TGTGCCAGCAGTTTCGGGGGGGCGGGAAATCAGCCCCAGCATTTT. Protein product: CASSFGGAGNQPQHF.